This T cell receptor (beta chain) was sequenced during a study of beta chain features in type 1 diabetes. Every bit of the isolated RNA underwent reverse transcription, so sequencing read expressed TCRB transcripts. Clones were read by immunoSEQ multiplex PCR, and TCRdb kept only the in-frame ones, dropping some. The sample includes some 150,000 clones, over 8.5% seen only once; the top ten take under 2.5%. The sequenced sample consisted of central memory CD4+ T cells from blood. The clonotype comes from a man younger than 35 in good health.

CDR3 loop: CASSVAQGRAIYF. In DNA, the CDR3 is TGTGCCAGCAGCGTTGCGCAGGGAAGAGCCATATATTTT. The chain is built from TRBV9 and TRBJ1-3, with D perhaps TRBD1 (5 bases). Germline V gene data show CDR1 as SGDLS and CDR2 as YYNGEE. The CDR3 contains 13 residues. V was shortened by 2 bases and J by 11 bases, with 14 bases between the two germline ends.